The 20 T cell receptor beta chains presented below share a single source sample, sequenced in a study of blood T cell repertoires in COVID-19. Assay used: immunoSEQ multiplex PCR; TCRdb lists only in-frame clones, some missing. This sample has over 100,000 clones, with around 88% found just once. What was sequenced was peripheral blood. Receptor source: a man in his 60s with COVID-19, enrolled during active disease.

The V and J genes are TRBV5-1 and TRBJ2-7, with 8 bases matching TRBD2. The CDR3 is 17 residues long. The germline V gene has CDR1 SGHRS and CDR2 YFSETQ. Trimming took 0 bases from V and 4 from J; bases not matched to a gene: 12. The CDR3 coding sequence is TGCGCCAGCAGCTTGGCCAGGTTAGCGGGGACCAAATACGAGCAGTACTTC. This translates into CASSLARLAGTKYEQYF.

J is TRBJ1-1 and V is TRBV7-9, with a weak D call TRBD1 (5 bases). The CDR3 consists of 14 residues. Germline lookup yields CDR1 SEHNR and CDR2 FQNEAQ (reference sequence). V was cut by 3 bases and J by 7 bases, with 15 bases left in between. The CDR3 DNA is TGTGCCAGCAGCTTTAGCAGGAATAGGGGTGAAGCTTTCTTT. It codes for CASSFSRNRGEAFF.

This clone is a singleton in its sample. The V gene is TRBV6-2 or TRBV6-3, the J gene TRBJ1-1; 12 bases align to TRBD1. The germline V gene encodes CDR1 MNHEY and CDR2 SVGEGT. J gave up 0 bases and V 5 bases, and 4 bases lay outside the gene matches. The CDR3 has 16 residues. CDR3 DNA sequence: TGTGCCAGCAGTACCCGGGACAGGGGGCTGAACACTGAAGCTTTCTTT. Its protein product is CASSTRDRGLNTEAFF.

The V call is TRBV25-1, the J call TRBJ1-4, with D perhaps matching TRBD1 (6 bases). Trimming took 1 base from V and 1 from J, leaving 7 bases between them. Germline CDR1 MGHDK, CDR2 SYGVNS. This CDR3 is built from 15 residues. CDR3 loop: CASSESRGTNEKLFF. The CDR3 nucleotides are TGTGCCAGCAGTGAATCCAGGGGAACTAATGAAAAACTGTTTTTT. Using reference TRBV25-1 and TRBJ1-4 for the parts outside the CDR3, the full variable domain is EADIYQTPRYLVIGTGKKITLECSQTMGHDKMYWYQQDPGMELHLIHYSYGVNSTEKGDLSSESTVSRIRTEHFPLTLESARPSHTSQYLCASSESRGTNEKLFFGSGTQLSVL.

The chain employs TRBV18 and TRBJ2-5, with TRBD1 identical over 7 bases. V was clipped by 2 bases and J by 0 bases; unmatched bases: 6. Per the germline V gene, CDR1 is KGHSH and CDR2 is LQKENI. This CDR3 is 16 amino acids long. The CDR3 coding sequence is TGTGCCAGCTCACCAGGGACAGTCAAGTACCAAGAGACCCAGTACTTC. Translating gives CASSPGTVKYQETQYF. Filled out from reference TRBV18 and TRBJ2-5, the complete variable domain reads NAGVMQNPRHLVRRRGQEARLRCSPMKGHSHVYWYRQLPEEGLKFMVYLQKENIIDESGMPKERFSAEFPKEGPSILRIQQVVRGDSAAYFCASSPGTVKYQETQYFGPGTRLLVL.

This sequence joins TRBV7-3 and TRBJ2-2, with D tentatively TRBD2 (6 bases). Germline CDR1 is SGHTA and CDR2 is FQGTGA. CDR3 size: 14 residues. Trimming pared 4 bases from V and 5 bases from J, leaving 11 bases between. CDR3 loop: CASSSPEGTGELFF. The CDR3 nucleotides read TGTGCCAGCAGCTCCCCGGAGGGAACCGGGGAGCTGTTTTTT.

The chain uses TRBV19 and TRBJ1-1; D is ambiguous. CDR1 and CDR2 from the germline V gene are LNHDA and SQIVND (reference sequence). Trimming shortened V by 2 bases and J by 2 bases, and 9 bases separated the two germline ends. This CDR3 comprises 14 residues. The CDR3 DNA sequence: TGTGCCAGTAGTATAATATCGGGAAACACTGAAGCTTTCTTT. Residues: CASSIISGNTEAFF.

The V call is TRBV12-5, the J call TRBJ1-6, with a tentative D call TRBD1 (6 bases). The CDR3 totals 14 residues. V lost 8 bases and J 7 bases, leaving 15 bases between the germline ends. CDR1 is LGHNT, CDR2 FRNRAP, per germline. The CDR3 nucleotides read TGTGCTAGTAGGGGGGAGGGTAGAAATTCACCCCTCCACTTT. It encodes CASRGEGRNSPLHF.

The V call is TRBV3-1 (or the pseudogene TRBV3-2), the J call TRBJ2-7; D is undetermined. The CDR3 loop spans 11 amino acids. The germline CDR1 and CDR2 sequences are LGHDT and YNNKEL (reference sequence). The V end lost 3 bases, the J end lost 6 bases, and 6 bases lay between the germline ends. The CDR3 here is CASSQSREQYF. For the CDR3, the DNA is TGTGCCAGCAGCCAGTCCCGCGAGCAGTACTTC.

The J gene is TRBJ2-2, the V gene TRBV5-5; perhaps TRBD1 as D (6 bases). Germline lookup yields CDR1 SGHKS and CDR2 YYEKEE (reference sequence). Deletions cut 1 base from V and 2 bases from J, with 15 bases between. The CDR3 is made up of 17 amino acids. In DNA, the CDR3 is TGTGCCAGCAGCTTGTTACTTGGACAGATCAACACCGGGGAGCTGTTTTTT. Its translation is CASSLLLGQINTGELFF.

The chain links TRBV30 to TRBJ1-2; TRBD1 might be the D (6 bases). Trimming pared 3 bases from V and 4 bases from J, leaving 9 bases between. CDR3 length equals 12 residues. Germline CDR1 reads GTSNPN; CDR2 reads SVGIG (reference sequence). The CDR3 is CAWSRTAYGYTF. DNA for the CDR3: TGTGCCTGGAGCAGGACAGCCTATGGCTACACCTTC.

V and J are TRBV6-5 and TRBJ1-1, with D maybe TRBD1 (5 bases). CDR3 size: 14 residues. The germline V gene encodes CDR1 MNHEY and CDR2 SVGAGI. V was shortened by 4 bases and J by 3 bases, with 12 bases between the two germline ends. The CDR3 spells CASSSDRPYTEAFF. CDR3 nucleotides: TGTGCCAGCAGTTCTGACAGACCATACACTGAAGCTTTCTTT.

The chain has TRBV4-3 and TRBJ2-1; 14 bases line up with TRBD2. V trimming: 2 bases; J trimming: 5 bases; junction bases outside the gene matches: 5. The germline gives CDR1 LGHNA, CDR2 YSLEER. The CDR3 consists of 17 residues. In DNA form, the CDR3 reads TGCGCCAGCAGCCAACCGGGACTAGCGGGGGTCAACAATGAGCAGTTCTTC. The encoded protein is CASSQPGLAGVNNEQFF.

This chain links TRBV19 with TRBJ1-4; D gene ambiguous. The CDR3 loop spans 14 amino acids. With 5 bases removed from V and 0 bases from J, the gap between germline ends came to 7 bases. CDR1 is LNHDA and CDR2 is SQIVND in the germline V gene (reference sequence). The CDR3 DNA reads TGTGCCAGTAGTTTGGCTGCAACTAATGAAAAACTGTTTTTT. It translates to CASSLAATNEKLFF. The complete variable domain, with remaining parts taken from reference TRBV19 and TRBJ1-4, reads DGGITQSPKYLFRKEGQNVTLSCEQNLNHDAMYWYRQDPGQGLRLIYYSQIVNDFQKGDIAEGYSVSREKKESFPLTVTSAQKNPTAFYLCASSLAATNEKLFFGSGTQLSVL.

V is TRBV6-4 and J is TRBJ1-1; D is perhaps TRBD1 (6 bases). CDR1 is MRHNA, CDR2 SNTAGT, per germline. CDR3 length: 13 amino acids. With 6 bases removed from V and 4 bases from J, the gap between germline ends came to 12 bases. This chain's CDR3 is CASSVEGGTEAFF. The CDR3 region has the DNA TGTGCCAGCAGCGTAGAAGGGGGCACTGAAGCTTTCTTT.

CDR3 sequence reads: CASSPHRDRISEQYF. CDR3 bases: TGTGCCAGCAGTCCTCACCGGGACAGGATCTCCGAGCAGTACTTC. The chain carries TRBV7-2 and TRBJ2-7; TRBD1 matches 8 bases. The length of the CDR3 is 15 residues. Germline V gives CDR1 SGHTA, CDR2 FQGNSA. The trim removed 6 bases at V and 6 bases at J, leaving 13 bases unmatched.

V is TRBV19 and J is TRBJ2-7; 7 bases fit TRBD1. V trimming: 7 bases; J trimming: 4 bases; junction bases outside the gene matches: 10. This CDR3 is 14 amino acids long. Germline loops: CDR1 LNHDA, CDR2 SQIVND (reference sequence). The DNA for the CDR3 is TGTGCCAGTACGTACCGGGACAGTATATACGAGCAGTACTTC. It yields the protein CASTYRDSIYEQYF.

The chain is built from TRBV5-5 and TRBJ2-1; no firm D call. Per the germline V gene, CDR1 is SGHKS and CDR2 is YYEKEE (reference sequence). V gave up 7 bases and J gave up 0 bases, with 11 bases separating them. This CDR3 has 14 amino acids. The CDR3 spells CASYDSSSYNEQFF. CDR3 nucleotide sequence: TGTGCCAGCTATGACTCAAGCTCCTACAATGAGCAGTTCTTC.

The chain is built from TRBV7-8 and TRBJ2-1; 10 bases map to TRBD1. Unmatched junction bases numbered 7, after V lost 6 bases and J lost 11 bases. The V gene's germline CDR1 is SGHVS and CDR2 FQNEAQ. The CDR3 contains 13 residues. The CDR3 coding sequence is TGTGCCAGCAGAGATGGACAGGGGGGAAAGCAGTTCTTC. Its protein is CASRDGQGGKQFF.

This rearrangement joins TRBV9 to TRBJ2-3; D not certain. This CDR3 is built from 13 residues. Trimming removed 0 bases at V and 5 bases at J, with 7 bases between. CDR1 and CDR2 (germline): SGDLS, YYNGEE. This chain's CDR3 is CASSVGAEDTQYF. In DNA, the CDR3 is TGTGCCAGCAGCGTAGGGGCTGAAGATACGCAGTATTTT.